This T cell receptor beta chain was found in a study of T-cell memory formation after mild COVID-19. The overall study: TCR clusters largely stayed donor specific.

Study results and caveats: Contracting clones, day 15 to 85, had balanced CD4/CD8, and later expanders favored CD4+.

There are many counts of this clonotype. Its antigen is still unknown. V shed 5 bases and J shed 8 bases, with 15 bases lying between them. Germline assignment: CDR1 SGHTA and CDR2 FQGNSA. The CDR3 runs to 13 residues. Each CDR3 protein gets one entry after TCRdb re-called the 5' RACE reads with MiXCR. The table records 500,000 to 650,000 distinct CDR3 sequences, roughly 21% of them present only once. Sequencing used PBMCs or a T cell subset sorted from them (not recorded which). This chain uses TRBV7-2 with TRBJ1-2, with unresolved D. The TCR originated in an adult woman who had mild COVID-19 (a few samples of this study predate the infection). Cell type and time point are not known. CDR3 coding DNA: TGTGCCAGCAGCCAAGGACCGGAGAGGGGCTACACCTTC. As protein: CASSQGPERGYTF.